Below, 21 T cell receptor beta chains from the same sample are listed, as sequenced in a study of response to subunit inactivated influenza vaccine. TCRdb used MiXCR to reprocess the RT-PCR reads, holding one entry per CDR3 protein. In the table there are 180,000 or so distinct CDR3 sequences, approximately 12% of which are singletons. These data were also reused for a study on T cells expressing NK-cell markers. That source adds: Generation of TCR beta cDNA was performed by 5'RACE template switching incorporating UMIs.

The sequenced sample was CD8+ T cells sorted from PBMCs, obtained 11 to 12 days after vaccination. These receptors were obtained from a man in his fifties who received an inactivated influenza vaccine.

Here the CDR3 DNA reads TGTGCCAGCAGTTTATGGGCAGTAAATCAGCCCCAGCATTTT. Amino acid sequence: CASSLWAVNQPQHF. The chain joins TRBV12-3 or TRBV12-4 to TRBJ1-5; D unclear. V lost 2 bases to trimming and J lost 4 bases, with 9 bases between them. The CDR3 is 14 residues long.

This clonotype has more than one count but fewer than ten. The V gene is TRBV4-3, the J gene TRBJ2-7, with 7 bases fitting TRBD1. CDR3 length: 17 amino acids. Per the germline V gene, CDR1 is LGHNA and CDR2 is YSLEER. The V gene end was trimmed by 6 bases and the J gene end by 0 bases; junction bases not matched to a gene: 14. The CDR3 bases are TGCGCCAGCAGTCTCAACGCCGGACAGGAAGTCTCCTACGAGCAGTACTTC. This encodes CASSLNAGQEVSYEQYF.

This clonotype was counted only a few times. The rearrangement joins TRBV19 to TRBJ2-1, with D possibly matching TRBD2 (7 bases). Deletions cut 4 bases from V and 7 bases from J, with 11 bases between. The CDR3 is made up of 13 amino acids. Looked up from germline, CDR1 is LNHDA and CDR2 is SQIVND (reference sequence). The CDR3 DNA reads as TGTGCCAGTAGTAAAGGGGGGGCGAATGAGCAGTTCTTC. Protein: CASSKGGANEQFF.

This clonotype was found a few times. The chain has TRBV7-9 and TRBJ2-1; 7 bases are a match to TRBD1. This CDR3 is 15 amino acids long. The V segment lost 0 bases and the J segment 4 bases; nucleotides outside the gene matches: 3. Germline lookup yields CDR1 SEHNR and CDR2 FQNEAQ (reference sequence). The CDR3 DNA sequence: TGTGCCAGCAGCTTAGCGGGCAGGGGGTACAATGAGCAGTTCTTC. The encoded protein is CASSLAGRGYNEQFF.

Of note for this clonotype: One end of the junction varies from germline; a read error may be responsible. In nucleotides, the CDR3 is TGTGCCAGCAGCTTGAGCGGGATTGGGACAGATACGCAGTACTTT. This codes for CASSLSGIGTDTQYF. The J gene is TRBJ2-3, the V gene TRBV13; D is possibly TRBD1 or TRBD2 (7 bases each). The CDR3 runs to 15 residues. CDR1 is PRHDT and CDR2 is FYEKMQ in the germline V gene (reference sequence).

This clonotype was seen ten or more times. This chain joins TRBV7-9 and TRBJ2-1; no firm D call. The V end lost 7 bases, the J end lost 0 bases, and 16 bases lay between the germline ends. Germline CDR1 and CDR2: SEHNR and FQNEAQ (reference sequence). The CDR3 loop spans 16 amino acids. The DNA for the CDR3 is TGTGCCAGCAACCCAACCCGCTCCAGCTCCTACAATGAGCAGTTCTTC. This gives the protein CASNPTRSSSYNEQFF.

This clonotype was detected a few times. This chain uses TRBV28 with TRBJ2-1; 11 bases are a match to TRBD2. Germline V gene lookup returns CDR1 MDHEN and CDR2 SYDVKM. The length of the CDR3 is 15 residues. V lost 3 bases, J lost 5 bases, and 3 bases stayed unmatched. CDR3 coding DNA: TGTGCCAGCAGTTTTTTAGCGGGGGGGGACAATGAGCAGTTCTTC. Its translation is CASSFLAGGDNEQFF.

This clonotype was detected a few times. The chain is built from TRBV7-8 and TRBJ2-3; a possible D gene is TRBD2 (5 bases). The CDR3 has 15 amino acids. The V and J ends lost 6 bases and 0 bases respectively, with 13 bases between them. Germline-derived CDR1 and CDR2 are SGHVS and FQNEAQ. This CDR3 is CASRQAERSTDTQYF. CDR3 DNA sequence: TGTGCCAGCAGGCAAGCGGAGCGGAGCACAGATACGCAGTATTTT.

This clonotype was detected only a few times. The J gene is TRBJ2-1, the V gene TRBV3-1, with D hard to call. CDR1 is LGHDT and CDR2 is YNNKEL in the germline V gene (reference sequence). The germline V and J ends were trimmed by 0 bases and 7 bases, with 16 bases remaining between them. CDR3 size: 16 residues. DNA of the CDR3: TGTGCCAGCAGCCAAGATCCGGGCGACGTATCGAATGAGCAGTTCTTC. Protein sequence: CASSQDPGDVSNEQFF.

The genes are TRBV19 and TRBJ2-7; maybe TRBD1 (6 bases). The CDR3 is made up of 13 amino acids. The V gene lost 6 bases and the J gene lost 3 bases, with 12 bases spanning the gap. CDR1 is LNHDA, CDR2 SQIVND, per germline (reference sequence). The CDR3 here is CASSPGHLYEQYF. The DNA for the CDR3 is TGTGCCAGTAGCCCGGGACATCTCTACGAGCAGTACTTC.

This clonotype occurred a few times. The CDR3 reads CASSLTSGGPYEQYF. As DNA, the CDR3 is TGTGCCAGCAGCCTGACTAGCGGAGGGCCCTACGAGCAGTACTTC. The chain links TRBV7-9 to TRBJ2-7; 9 bases line up with TRBD2. In germline, CDR1 is SEHNR, CDR2 FQNEAQ (reference sequence). CDR3 length equals 15 residues. V gave up 5 bases and J gave up 2 bases; unmatched junction bases: 7.

The chain links TRBV5-5 to TRBJ2-1, with D uncertain. CDR1 and CDR2 (germline): SGHKS, YYEKEE (reference sequence). Trimming took off 1 base at V and 8 bases at J, with 10 bases between the two ends. This CDR3 region has 13 residues. The CDR3, as DNA: TGTGCCAGCAGCTTGATGGGGTCGGATGAGCAGTTCTTC. Residues: CASSLMGSDEQFF.

The rearrangement links TRBV10-3 to TRBJ2-7; 9 positions match TRBD1. With V trimmed by 3 bases and J by 3 bases, 6 bases remained unmatched. The length of the CDR3 is 15 residues. Germline-derived CDR1 and CDR2 are ENHRY and SYGVKD. This CDR3 reads CAISDQTGGDYEQYF. DNA of the CDR3: TGTGCCATCAGTGACCAGACAGGGGGGGACTACGAGCAGTACTTC.

This clonotype occurred a few times. V and J are TRBV7-9 and TRBJ2-3; D unclear. The CDR3 contains 15 residues. Germline V gene data show CDR1 as SEHNR and CDR2 as FQNEAQ (reference sequence). V lost 4 bases to trimming and J lost 4 bases, with 15 bases between them. In DNA form, the CDR3 reads TGTGCCAGCAGCTCGCCGGGCCCCCCTTCAGATACGCAGTATTTT. It translates to CASSSPGPPSDTQYF.

V gene TRBV29-1 combines with J gene TRBJ1-2; tentative D call: TRBD1 (6 bases). V was trimmed by 6 bases and J by 1 base, leaving 15 bases between them. Germline CDR1 SQVTM, CDR2 ANQGSEA. CDR3 size: 14 residues. CDR3 nucleotides: TGCAGCGTGGAGGCGACAGGACGTAACTATGGCTACACCTTC. It yields the protein CSVEATGRNYGYTF.

This clonotype has only one observation. The rearrangement uses TRBV6-1 and TRBJ1-1, with D unclear. With 6 bases removed from V and 8 bases from J, the gap between germline ends came to 16 bases. The germline V gene has CDR1 MNHNS and CDR2 SASEGT. The CDR3 loop spans 13 amino acids. CDR3 protein: CASRGMMGLEAFF. DNA of the CDR3: TGTGCCAGCAGGGGGATGATGGGTCTAGAAGCTTTCTTT.

This clonotype was detected only a few times. V gene TRBV10-2 combines with J gene TRBJ1-6, with TRBD1 matching 8 bases. The CDR3 is made up of 13 amino acids. The junction had 6 bases not matched to a gene; V was cut back by 7 bases and J by 10 bases. Germline assignment: CDR1 WSHSY and CDR2 SAAADI. CDR3 nucleotides: TGCGCCAGCAAAACAGGGGGGAACTCACCCCTCCACTTT. This codes for CASKTGGNSPLHF.

The chain employs TRBV3-1 and TRBJ2-1; tentatively, D is TRBD1 (6 bases). Trimming took off 0 bases at V and 14 bases at J, with 17 bases between the two ends. The germline V gene has CDR1 LGHDT and CDR2 YNNKEL (reference sequence). This CDR3 is 14 amino acids long. CDR3 coding DNA: TGTGCCAGCAGCCAAGATCTCTGGGGGACATACGAGTTCTTC. This sequence encodes CASSQDLWGTYEFF.

CDR3 sequence reads: CASSVSAGASYEQYF. The CDR3 nucleotides are TGTGCCAGCAGCGTATCTGCGGGGGCGTCCTACGAGCAGTACTTC. The genes are TRBV9 and TRBJ2-7; TRBD2 is a possible D gene (7 bases). The V gene's germline CDR1 is SGDLS and CDR2 YYNGEE. The CDR3 loop spans 15 amino acids. With 1 base removed from V and 1 base from J, the gap between germline ends came to 12 bases.

This clonotype was counted between two and nine times. The rearrangement joins TRBV7-8 to TRBJ2-7, with 8 nucleotides matching TRBD2. CDR1 and CDR2 (germline): SGHVS, FQNEAQ. This CDR3 has 15 amino acids. V was clipped by 4 bases and J by 5 bases; unmatched bases: 10. The CDR3 protein is CASSYPSGSLDEQYF. In DNA, the CDR3 is TGTGCCAGCAGCTACCCTAGCGGGTCTCTTGACGAGCAGTACTTC. Drawing the rest from reference TRBV7-8 and TRBJ2-7, the complete variable domain is GAGVSQSPRYKVAKRGQDVALRCDPISGHVSLFWYQQALGQGPEFLTYFQNEAQLDKSGLPSDRFFAERPEGSVSTLKIQRTQQEDSAVYLCASSYPSGSLDEQYFGPGTRLTVT.

The chain employs TRBV7-2 and TRBJ1-1; a weak D match, TRBD1 (5 bases). Germline CDR1 SGHTA, CDR2 FQGNSA. V was trimmed by 7 bases and J by 1 base, leaving 13 bases between them. This CDR3 comprises 14 residues. Here the CDR3 reads CASTTGPRNTEAFF. The CDR3 DNA reads as TGTGCCAGCACCACGGGACCCCGGAACACTGAAGCTTTCTTT.